A selection of T cell receptor beta chains follows, all from one sample in a study of T cell responses to AZD1222 COVID-19 vaccine. Repertoires were generated with immunoSEQ multiplex PCR, while TCRdb's copy carries only in-frame clones and drops some. This table has just over 150,000 clones, around 87% appearing once. Sequencing was performed on peripheral blood, taken 28 days after the second AZD1222 dose. These TCRs come from an adult who received the AZD1222 COVID-19 vaccine. The CDR3 runs from the conserved cysteine through the conserved F or W. Each record gives: clone size, V gene, J gene, D gene, CDR3 protein, CDR3 DNA. D genes are given only for firm matches. Only part of the rows carry a size: once, few, many, or a class if the clone is expanded.

-	TRBV21-1	TRBJ2-3	-	CASSHLAPDTQYF	TGTGCCAGCAGCCATCTAGCCCCAGATACGCAGTATTTT
-	TRBV4-1	TRBJ2-2	-	CASSPLRESGELFF	TGCGCCAGCAGCCCCTTGAGGGAGTCCGGGGAGCTGTTTTTT
few	TRBV6-2/TRBV6-3	TRBJ2-2	-	CASSSMGDTGELFF	TGTGCCAGCAGTTCGATGGGGGACACCGGGGAGCTGTTTTTT
-	TRBV4-1	TRBJ2-1	-	CASSLRSGEWDEQFF	TGCGCCAGCAGCCTCCGTTCGGGGGAGTGGGATGAGCAGTTCTTC
-	TRBV7-2	TRBJ2-2	-	CASSLVAANTGELFF	TGTGCCAGCAGCTTAGTGGCAGCTAACACCGGGGAGCTGTTTTTT
-	TRBV18	TRBJ2-7	TRBD1	CASSPKTGGVNEQYF	TGTGCCAGCTCACCTAAGACAGGGGGCGTTAACGAGCAGTACTTC
many	TRBV28	TRBJ1-1	TRBD1	CASSPPTGKGTEAFF	TGTGCCAGCAGTCCACCGACAGGGAAGGGCACTGAAGCTTTCTTT
-	TRBV12-3/TRBV12-4	TRBJ1-1	TRBD1	CASSSGGVAEAFF	TGTGCCAGCAGTTCAGGGGGTGTAGCTGAAGCTTTCTTT
-	TRBV29-1	TRBJ1-6	TRBD1	CSVQTGGSPLHF	TGCAGCGTTCAGACAGGGGGTTCACCCCTCCACTTT
-	TRBV28	TRBJ1-4	TRBD1	CASSLSRGMSEKLFF	TGTGCCAGCAGTTTATCCAGGGGGATGAGTGAAAAACTGTTTTTT
-	TRBV19	TRBJ1-5	-	CASSKGLGFNRGQPQHF	TGTGCCAGTAGCAAGGGGTTAGGGTTCAATCGGGGTCAGCCCCAGCATTTT
-	TRBV7-9	TRBJ2-5	TRBD2	CASSRTSGKETQYF	TGTGCCAGCAGCCGGACTAGCGGGAAAGAGACCCAGTACTTC
-	TRBV6-4	TRBJ1-4	TRBD1	CASSDSMAGTDTTNEKLFF	TGTGCCAGCAGTGACTCTATGGCCGGGACAGATACAACTAATGAAAAACTGTTTTTT
-	TRBV4-2	TRBJ2-1	TRBD2	CASSQDGAGVRGEQFF	TGTGCCAGCAGCCAAGATGGGGCGGGAGTGAGGGGTGAGCAGTTCTTC
-	TRBV3-1/TRBV3-2	TRBJ2-1	-	CASSQTNTRGEQFF	TGTGCCAGCAGCCAGACTAACACTAGGGGGGAGCAGTTCTTC
-	TRBV2	TRBJ1-2	TRBD1	CASRWDRGSNYGYTF	TGTGCCAGCAGATGGGACAGGGGGTCCAACTATGGCTACACCTTC
many	TRBV29-1	TRBJ2-7	-	CSVEVERRSSYEQYF	TGCAGCGTTGAAGTTGAGAGGCGAAGCTCCTACGAGCAGTACTTC
-	TRBV5-6	TRBJ2-3	TRBD2	CASSFVAGAADTQYF	TGTGCCAGCAGCTTTGTAGCGGGAGCGGCAGATACGCAGTATTTT
-	TRBV27	TRBJ2-1	-	CASSFHGDEQFF	TGTGCCAGCAGTTTCCACGGGGATGAGCAGTTCTTC